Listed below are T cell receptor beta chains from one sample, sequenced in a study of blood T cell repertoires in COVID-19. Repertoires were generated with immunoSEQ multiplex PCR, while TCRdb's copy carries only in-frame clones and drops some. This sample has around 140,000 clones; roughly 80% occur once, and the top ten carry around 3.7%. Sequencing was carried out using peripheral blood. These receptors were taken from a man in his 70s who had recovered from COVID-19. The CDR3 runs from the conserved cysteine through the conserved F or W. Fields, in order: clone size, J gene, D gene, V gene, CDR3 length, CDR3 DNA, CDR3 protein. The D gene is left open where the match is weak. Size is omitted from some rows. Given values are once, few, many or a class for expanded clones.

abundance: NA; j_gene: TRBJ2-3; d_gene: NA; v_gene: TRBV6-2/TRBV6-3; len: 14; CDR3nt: TGTGCCAGCAGTTACTCTACTAGCACAGATACGCAGTATTTT; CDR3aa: CASSYSTSTDTQYF
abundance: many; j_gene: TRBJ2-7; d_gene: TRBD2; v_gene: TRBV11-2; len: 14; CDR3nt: TGTGCCAGCAGCATTCCGGGACTAGTCTACGAGCAGTACTTC; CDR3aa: CASSIPGLVYEQYF
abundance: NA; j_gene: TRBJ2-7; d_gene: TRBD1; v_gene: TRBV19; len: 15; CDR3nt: TGTGCCAGTAGTGCCTACAGGGGAACTACCTACGAGCAGTACTTC; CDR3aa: CASSAYRGTTYEQYF
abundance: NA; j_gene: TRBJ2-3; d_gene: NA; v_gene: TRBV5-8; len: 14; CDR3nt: TGTGCCAGCAGCTTAATTCCAGCGGCAGATACGCAGTATTTT; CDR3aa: CASSLIPAADTQYF
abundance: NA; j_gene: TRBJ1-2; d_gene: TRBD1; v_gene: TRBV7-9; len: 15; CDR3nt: TGTGCCAGCAGCAGGGCTTTACAGGGGGCATATGGCTACACCTTC; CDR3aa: CASSRALQGAYGYTF
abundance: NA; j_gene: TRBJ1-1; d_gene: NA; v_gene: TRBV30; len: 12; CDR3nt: TGTGCCTGGAGTGTAACGCGGGGCGAAGCTTTCTTT; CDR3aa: CAWSVTRGEAFF
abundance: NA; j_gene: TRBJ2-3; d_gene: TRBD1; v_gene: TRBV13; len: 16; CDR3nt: TGTGCCAGCAGCTCCTCCAGCAGGGGGCGAAGGGATACGCAGTATTTT; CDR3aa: CASSSSSRGRRDTQYF
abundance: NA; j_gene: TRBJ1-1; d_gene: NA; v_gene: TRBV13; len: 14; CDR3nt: TGTGCCAGCAGTATTGGGACACCGAACACTGAAGCTTTCTTT; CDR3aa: CASSIGTPNTEAFF
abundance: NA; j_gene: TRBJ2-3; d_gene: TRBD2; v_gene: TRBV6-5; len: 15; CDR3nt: TGTGCCAGCAGACTGATCACTAGCGGCACAGATACGCAGTATTTT; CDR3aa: CASRLITSGTDTQYF
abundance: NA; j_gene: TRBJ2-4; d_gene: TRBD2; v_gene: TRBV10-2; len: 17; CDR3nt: TGCGCCAGCAGTGAGTCGGGGGTAGGGGCTAGCGGAAACATTCAGTACTTC; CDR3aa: CASSESGVGASGNIQYF
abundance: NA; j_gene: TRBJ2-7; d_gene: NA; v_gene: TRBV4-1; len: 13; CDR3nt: TGCGCCAGCAGCCAAGACAACTCCTACGAGCAGTACTTC; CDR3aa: CASSQDNSYEQYF
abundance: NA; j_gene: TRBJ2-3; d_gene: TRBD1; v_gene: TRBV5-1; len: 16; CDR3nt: TGCGCCAGCAGCAGCCGCGGGACAGGGGGAACAGATACGCAGTATTTT; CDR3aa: CASSSRGTGGTDTQYF
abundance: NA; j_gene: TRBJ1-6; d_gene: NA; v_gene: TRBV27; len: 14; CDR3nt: TGTGCCAGCAGTTTATCTATCAGTAATTCACCCCTCCACTTT; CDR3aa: CASSLSISNSPLHF
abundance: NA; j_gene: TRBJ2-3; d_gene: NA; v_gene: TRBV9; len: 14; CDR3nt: TGTGCCAGCAGCGTAGTGGGGCTCGCAGATACGCAGTATTTT; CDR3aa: CASSVVGLADTQYF
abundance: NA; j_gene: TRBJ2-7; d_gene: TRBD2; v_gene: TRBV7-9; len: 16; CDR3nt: TGTGCCAGCAGCTTAGCGCTAACTAGCGGAACTTACGAGCAGTACTTC; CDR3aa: CASSLALTSGTYEQYF
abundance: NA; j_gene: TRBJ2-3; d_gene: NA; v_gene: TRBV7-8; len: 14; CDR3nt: TGTGCCAGCAGCCTATTAGCGGAGAAGGATACGCAGTATTTT; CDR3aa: CASSLLAEKDTQYF
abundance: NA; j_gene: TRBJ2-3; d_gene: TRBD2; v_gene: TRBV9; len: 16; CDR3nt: TGTGCCAGCAGCGTACTTAGCGGGAGTGGCACAGATACGCAGTATTTT; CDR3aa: CASSVLSGSGTDTQYF
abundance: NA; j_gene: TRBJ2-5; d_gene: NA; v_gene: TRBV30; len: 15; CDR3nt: TGTGCCTGGCTGCCGCTCGAAAAGGGGCGGGAGACCCAGTACTTC; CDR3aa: CAWLPLEKGRETQYF
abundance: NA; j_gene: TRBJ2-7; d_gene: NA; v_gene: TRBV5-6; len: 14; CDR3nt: TGTGCCAGCAGAACCGTCACAGGACCATACGAGCAGTACTTC; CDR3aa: CASRTVTGPYEQYF
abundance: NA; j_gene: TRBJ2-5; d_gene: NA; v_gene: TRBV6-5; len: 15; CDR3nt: TGTGCCAGCAGTCCCAATTTTGCGGGACAAGAGACCCAGTACTTC; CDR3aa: CASSPNFAGQETQYF
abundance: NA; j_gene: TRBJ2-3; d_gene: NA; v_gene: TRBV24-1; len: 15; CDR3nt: TGTGCCACCAGTGACGCGGGGCAAAGGTCAGATACGCAGTATTTT; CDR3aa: CATSDAGQRSDTQYF
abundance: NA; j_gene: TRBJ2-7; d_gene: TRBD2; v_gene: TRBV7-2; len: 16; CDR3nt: TGTGCCAGCAGCTCGGGACTAGCGGACTCACCCTACGAGCAGTACTTC; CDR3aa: CASSSGLADSPYEQYF
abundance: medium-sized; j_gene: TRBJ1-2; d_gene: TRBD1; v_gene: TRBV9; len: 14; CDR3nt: TGTGCCAGCAGCGCGGGGGACAGTAACTATGGCTACACCTTC; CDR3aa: CASSAGDSNYGYTF
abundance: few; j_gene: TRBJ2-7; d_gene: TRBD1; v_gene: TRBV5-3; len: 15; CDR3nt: TGTGCCAGAAGCTTCGGACAGGTATTTTTCTACGAGCAGTACTTC; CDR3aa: CARSFGQVFFYEQYF
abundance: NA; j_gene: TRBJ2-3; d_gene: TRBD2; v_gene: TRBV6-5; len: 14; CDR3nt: TGTGCCAGCACTCGGACTAGCGGCGCAGATACGCAGTATTTT; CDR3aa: CASTRTSGADTQYF
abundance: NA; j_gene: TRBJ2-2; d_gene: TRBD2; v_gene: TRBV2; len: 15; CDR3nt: TGTGCCAGCAGTGGACTAGCGGGACTTCCCGGGGAGCTGTTTTTT; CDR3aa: CASSGLAGLPGELFF
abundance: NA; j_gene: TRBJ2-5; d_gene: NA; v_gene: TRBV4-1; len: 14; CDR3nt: TGCGCCAGCAGCCAAGAGGTACAGCAAGAGACCCAGTACTTC; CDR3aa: CASSQEVQQETQYF
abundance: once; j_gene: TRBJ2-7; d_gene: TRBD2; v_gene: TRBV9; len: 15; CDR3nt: TGTGCCAGCAGCCTCTGGGGAAGCGGGAACTACGAGCAGTACTTC; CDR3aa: CASSLWGSGNYEQYF
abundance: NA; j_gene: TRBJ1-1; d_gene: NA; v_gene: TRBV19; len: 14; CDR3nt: TGTGCCTCTAGTTGGGGGGGGGACGACACTGAAGCTTTCTTT; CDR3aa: CASSWGGDDTEAFF
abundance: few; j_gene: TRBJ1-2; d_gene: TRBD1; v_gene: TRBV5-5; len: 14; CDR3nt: TGTGCCAGCAGCACTCGACAGGGAGACTATGGCTACACCTTC; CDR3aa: CASSTRQGDYGYTF
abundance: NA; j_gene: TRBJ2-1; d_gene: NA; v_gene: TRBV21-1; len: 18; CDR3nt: TGTGCCAGCAGCAAAGTAAAAGGTGGCGGGAGTCGCTACAATGAGCAGTTCTTC; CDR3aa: CASSKVKGGGSRYNEQFF
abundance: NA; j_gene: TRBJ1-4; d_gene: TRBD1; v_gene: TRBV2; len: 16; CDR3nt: TGTGCCAGCACCCGACAGGGGGCCGCAACTAATGAAAAACTGTTTTTT; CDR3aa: CASTRQGAATNEKLFF
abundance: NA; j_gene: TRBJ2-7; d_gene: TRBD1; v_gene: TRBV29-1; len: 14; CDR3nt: TGCAGCGTTGCTCTTTGGACAGGGGGCTACGAGCAGTACTTC; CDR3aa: CSVALWTGGYEQYF
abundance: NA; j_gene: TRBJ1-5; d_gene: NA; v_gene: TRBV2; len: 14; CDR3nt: TGTGCCAGCAGTGGTCAACAGGGCCGGGGGCCCCAGCATTTT; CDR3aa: CASSGQQGRGPQHF
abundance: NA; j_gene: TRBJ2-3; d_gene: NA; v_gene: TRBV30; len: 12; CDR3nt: TGTGCCTGGAGTGGCTTGGCTGATACGCAGTATTTT; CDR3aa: CAWSGLADTQYF
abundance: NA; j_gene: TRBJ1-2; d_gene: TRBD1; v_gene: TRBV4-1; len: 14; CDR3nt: TGCGCCAGCAGCTCCCTCGACAGGGATGGAGGCTACACCTTC; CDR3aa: CASSSLDRDGGYTF
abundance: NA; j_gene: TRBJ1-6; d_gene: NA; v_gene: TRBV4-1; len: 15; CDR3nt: TGCGCCAGCAGCCACCCCCGGGGGGAGAATTCACCCCTCCACTTT; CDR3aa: CASSHPRGENSPLHF
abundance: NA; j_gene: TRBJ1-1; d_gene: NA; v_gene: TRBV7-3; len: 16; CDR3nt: TGTGCCAGCAGCTTATCTGGTATAACGGGAAACACTGAAGCTTTCTTT; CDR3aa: CASSLSGITGNTEAFF
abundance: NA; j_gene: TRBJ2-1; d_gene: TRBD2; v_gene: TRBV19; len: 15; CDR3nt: TGTGCCACCCTATCAACTAGCGGGAGGGCCAATGAGCAGTTCTTC; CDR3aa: CATLSTSGRANEQFF
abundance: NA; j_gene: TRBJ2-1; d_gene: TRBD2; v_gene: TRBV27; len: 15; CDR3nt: TGTGCCAGCAGTCCCTGGTTTAGCGGGAGGGCCTTCTTGTTCTTC; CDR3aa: CASSPWFSGRAFLFF
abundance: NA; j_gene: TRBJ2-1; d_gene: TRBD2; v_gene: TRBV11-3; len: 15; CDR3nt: TGTGCCAGCAGCTTAGAGGGGCTAGCGGGAGCGGAGCAGTTCTTC; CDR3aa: CASSLEGLAGAEQFF
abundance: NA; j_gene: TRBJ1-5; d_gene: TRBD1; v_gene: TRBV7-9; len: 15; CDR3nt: TGTGCCAGCAGCGCCAGGGGGGATCGCAATCAGCCCCAGCATTTT; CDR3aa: CASSARGDRNQPQHF
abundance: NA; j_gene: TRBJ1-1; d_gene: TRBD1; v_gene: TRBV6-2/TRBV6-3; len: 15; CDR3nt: TGTGCCAGCAGCCCCGGACGGGACAGGGTGGCTGAAGCTTTCTTT; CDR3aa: CASSPGRDRVAEAFF
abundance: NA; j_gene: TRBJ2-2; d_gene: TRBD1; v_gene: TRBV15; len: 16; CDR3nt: TGTGCCACCAGTCTTCCGGACAGGCCTGTCACCGGGGAGCTGTTTTTT; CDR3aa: CATSLPDRPVTGELFF
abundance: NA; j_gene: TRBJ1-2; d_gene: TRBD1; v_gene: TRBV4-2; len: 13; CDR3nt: TGTGCCAGCAGCCGAGGACAGGGTGACGGCTACACCTTC; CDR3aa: CASSRGQGDGYTF
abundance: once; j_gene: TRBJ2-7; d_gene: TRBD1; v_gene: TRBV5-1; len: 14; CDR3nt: TGCGCCAGCAGCCAGTGGACAGGGGGGAGGGAGCAGTACTTC; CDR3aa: CASSQWTGGREQYF
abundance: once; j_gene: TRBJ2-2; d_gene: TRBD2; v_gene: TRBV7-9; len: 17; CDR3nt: TGTGCCAGCAGCCACCGGGGACTAGCGGGAGGAACCGGGGAGCTGTTTTTT; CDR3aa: CASSHRGLAGGTGELFF
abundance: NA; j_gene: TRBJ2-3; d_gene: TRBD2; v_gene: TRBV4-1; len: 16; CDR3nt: TGCGCCAGCAGCCAAGTCGTCAGCGGGGGTGCAGATACGCAGTATTTT; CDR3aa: CASSQVVSGGADTQYF
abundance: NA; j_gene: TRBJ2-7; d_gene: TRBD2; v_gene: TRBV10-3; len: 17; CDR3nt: TGTGCCATCAGCCCATTGGTCGGGACTAGAAAGAACTACGAGCAGTACTTC; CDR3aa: CAISPLVGTRKNYEQYF
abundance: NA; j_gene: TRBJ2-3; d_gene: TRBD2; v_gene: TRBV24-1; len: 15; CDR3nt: TGTGCCACCAGTGATTTTGCGGGAGGCACAGATACGCAGTATTTT; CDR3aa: CATSDFAGGTDTQYF
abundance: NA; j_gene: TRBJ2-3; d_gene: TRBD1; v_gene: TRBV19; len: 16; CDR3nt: TGTGCCAGTGGACAGGGGAAGGGCTGGAGCGCAGATACGCAGTATTTT; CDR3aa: CASGQGKGWSADTQYF
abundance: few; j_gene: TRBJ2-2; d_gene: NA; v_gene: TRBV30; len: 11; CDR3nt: TGTGCCTGGAGACGAGGAGGGGAGCTGTTTTTT; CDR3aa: CAWRRGGELFF
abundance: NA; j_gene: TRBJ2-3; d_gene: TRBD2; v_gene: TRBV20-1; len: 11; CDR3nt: TGCAGTGCTGCGGGAGAAGATACGCAGTATTTT; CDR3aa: CSAAGEDTQYF
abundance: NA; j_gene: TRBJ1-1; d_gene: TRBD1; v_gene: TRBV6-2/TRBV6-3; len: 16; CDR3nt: TGTGCCAGCAGTTACTCCCCACAGGGGTCGGACACTGAAGCTTTCTTT; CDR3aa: CASSYSPQGSDTEAFF
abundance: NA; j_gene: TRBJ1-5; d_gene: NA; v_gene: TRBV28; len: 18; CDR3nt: TGTGCCAGCAGTTTATCCCCTGGGATAGGGGCCCTGAATCAGCCCCAGCATTTT; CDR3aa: CASSLSPGIGALNQPQHF
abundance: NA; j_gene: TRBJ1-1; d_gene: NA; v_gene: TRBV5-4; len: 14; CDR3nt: TGTGCCAGCAGCCGTCCCCAAACTAACACTGAAGCTTTCTTT; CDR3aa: CASSRPQTNTEAFF
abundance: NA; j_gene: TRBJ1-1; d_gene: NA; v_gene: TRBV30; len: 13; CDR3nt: TGTGCCTGGAGGGTAGGGGGGGACACTGAAGCTTTCTTT; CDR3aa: CAWRVGGDTEAFF